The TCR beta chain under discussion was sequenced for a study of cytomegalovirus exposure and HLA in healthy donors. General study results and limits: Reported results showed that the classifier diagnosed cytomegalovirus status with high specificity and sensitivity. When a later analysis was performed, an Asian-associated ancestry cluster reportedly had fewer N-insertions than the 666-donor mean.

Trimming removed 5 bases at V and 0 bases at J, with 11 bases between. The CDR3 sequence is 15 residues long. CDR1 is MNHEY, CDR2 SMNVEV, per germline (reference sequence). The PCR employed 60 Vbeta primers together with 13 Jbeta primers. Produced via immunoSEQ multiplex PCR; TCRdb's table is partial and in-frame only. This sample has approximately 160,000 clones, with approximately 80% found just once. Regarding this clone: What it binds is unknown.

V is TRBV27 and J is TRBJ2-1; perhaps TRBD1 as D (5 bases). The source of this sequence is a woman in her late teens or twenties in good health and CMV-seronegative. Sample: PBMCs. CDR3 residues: CASSAGLSSYNEQFF. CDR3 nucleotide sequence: TGTGCCAGCAGTGCAGGGTTAAGCTCCTACAATGAGCAGTTCTTC.